The present TCR beta chain was sequenced within a study of T cell changes during pregnancy in multiple sclerosis. This CDR3 has 12 residues. The V end was cut by 0 bases, the J end by 7 bases, with 6 bases between. CDR1 is LGHNA, CDR2 YNFKEQ, per germline. The method was immunoSEQ multiplex PCR; TCRdb's version includes in-frame clones alone and lacks a portion of them. The sample has some 41,000 clones; about nine tenths are singletons. V and J are TRBV4-2 and TRBJ1-1, with D unclear. The receptor's source is a female donor with multiple sclerosis, enrolled in a pregnancy study. This sample comprised CD4+ T cells from peripheral blood mononuclear cells, obtained after pregnancy. In nucleotides, the CDR3 is TGTGCCAGCAGCCAAGATCAGTATGAAGCTTTCTTT. Translation gives CASSQDQYEAFF.